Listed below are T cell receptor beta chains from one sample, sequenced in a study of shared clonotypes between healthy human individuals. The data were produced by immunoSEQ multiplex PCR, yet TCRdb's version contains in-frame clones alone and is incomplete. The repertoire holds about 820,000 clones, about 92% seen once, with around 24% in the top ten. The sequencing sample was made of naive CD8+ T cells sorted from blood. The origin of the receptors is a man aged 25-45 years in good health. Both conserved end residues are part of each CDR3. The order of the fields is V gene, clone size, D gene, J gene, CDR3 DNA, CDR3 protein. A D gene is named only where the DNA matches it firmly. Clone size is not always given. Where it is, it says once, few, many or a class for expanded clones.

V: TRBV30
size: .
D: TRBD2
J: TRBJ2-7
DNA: TGTGCCTGGAGTGTCCTAGCGGACTACGAGCAGTACTTC
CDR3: CAWSVLADYEQYF

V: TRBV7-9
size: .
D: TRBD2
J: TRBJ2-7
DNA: TGTGCCAGCAGCTTCCCGGGACTAGCGGGAGGGCCTTCTTACGAGCAGTACTTC
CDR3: CASSFPGLAGGPSYEQYF

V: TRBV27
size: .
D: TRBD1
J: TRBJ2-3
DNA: TGTGCCAGCACAGGGGGCCTCGGCACAGATACGCAGTATTTT
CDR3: CASTGGLGTDTQYF

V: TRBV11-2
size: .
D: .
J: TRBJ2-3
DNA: TGTGCCAGCAGCTTATGGAGGAGCACAGATACGCAGTATTTT
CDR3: CASSLWRSTDTQYF

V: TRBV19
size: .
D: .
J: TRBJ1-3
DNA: TGTGCCAGCAAAGGGTACTCTGGAAACACCATATATTTT
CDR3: CASKGYSGNTIYF

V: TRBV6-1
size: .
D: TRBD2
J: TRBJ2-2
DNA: TGTGCCAGCAGTGGCAAACGCCGGACTAGCGGGAGGGCCACCGGGGAGCTGTTTTTT
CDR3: CASSGKRRTSGRATGELFF

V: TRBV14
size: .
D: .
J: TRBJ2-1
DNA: TGTGCCAGCAGCCAAGATGGTTTTTACCCTCCGGGGGAGCAGTTCTTC
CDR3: CASSQDGFYPPGEQFF

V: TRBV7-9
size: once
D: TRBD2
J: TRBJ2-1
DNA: TGTGCCAGCAGCGGACTAGCGGGAGGCGCCTACAATGAGCAGTTCTTC
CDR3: CASSGLAGGAYNEQFF

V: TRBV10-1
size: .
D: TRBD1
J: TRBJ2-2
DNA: TGCGCCAGCAGTGGTGACAGGGCCTCCACCGGGGAGCTGTTTTTT
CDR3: CASSGDRASTGELFF

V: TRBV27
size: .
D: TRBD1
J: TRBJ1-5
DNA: TGTGCCAGCAAAAAAGGACAGGGCAATCAGCCCCAGCATTTT
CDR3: CASKKGQGNQPQHF

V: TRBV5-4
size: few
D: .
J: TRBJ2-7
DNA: TGTGCCAGCAGCTTGGGTTTCGCAAACCCCTACGAGCAGTACTTC
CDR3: CASSLGFANPYEQYF

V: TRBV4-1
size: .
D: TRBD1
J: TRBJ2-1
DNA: TGCGCCAGCAGCCAAGATGCGACAGGGCACTGGGAGCAGTTCTTC
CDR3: CASSQDATGHWEQFF

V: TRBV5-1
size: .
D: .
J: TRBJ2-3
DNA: TGCGCCAGCGTCGATAACCGACCCACAGATACGCAGTATTTT
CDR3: CASVDNRPTDTQYF

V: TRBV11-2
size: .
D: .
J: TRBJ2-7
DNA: TGTGCCAGCAGTTTCACAGGGACACCCTCCTACGAGCAGTACTTC
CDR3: CASSFTGTPSYEQYF

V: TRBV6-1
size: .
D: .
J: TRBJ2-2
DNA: TGTGCCAGCAGTGAATGGGGGCCAACGAACACCGGGGAGCTGTTTTTT
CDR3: CASSEWGPTNTGELFF

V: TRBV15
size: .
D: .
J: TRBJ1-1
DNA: TGTGCCACCAGCAGACCCATTACGGATCAGAACACTGAAGCTTTCTTT
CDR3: CATSRPITDQNTEAFF

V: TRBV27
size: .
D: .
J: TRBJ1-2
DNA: TGTGCCAGCAGTAGACGGCTAAAGGGTAACTATGGCTACACCTTC
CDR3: CASSRRLKGNYGYTF

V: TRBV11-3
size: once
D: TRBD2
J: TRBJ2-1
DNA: TGTGCCAGCAAAAACGGACTAGCGGGACCCAATGAGCAGTTCTTC
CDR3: CASKNGLAGPNEQFF

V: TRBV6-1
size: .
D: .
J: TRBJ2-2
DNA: TGTGCCGTGGGGGGAAACACCGGGGAGCTGTTTTTT
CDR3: CAVGGNTGELFF

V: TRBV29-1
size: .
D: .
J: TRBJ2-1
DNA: TGCAGCGTTGAAGCTCTCAGCAATGAGCAGTTCTTC
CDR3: CSVEALSNEQFF

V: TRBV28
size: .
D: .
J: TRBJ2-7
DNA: TGTGCCAGCAGTTTCACAGGAATGGTTCGGCCCTACGAGCAGTACTTC
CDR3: CASSFTGMVRPYEQYF

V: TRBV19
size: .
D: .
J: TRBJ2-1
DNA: TGTGCCAGTAGTTTCCCCGACCGCAATGAGCAGTTCTTC
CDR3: CASSFPDRNEQFF

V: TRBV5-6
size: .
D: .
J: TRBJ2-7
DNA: TGTGCCAGCAGCTTGGCGTCCAGGGGCGTTTACGAGCAGTACTTC
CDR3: CASSLASRGVYEQYF

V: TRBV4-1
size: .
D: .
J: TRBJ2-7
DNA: TGCGCCAGCAGCCAAACGGAAAGCGGAGGAGCCTACGAGCAGTACTTC
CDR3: CASSQTESGGAYEQYF

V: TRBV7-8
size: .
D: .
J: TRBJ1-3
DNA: TGTGCCAGCAGCTTAGGATGGCAGCACTCTGGAAACACCATATATTTT
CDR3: CASSLGWQHSGNTIYF

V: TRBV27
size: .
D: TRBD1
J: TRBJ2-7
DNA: TGTGCCAGCAGCGTAGGACAGGGATACGAGCAGTACTTC
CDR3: CASSVGQGYEQYF